The 29 T cell receptor beta chains presented below share a single source sample, sequenced in a study of blood T cells in healthy people across ages. A second roughly 6 to 11 cycle PCR used barcoded and J-beta primers. In TCRdb, the 5' RACE reads were re-called with MiXCR into one record per CDR3 protein. The sample contains 780,000 or so distinct CDR3 sequences, roughly three fifths of which appear only once. Source material: blood. The receptors were gathered from a man aged 35 to 55 in good health.

V usage is TRBV15 and J usage is TRBJ2-3, with 7 bases aligning to TRBD1. Germline trimming cut 0 bases from V and 1 base from J; bases unmatched to any gene: 4. The length of the CDR3 is 16 residues. CDR1 and CDR2 from the germline V gene are LNHNV and YYDKDF (reference sequence). The CDR3 DNA is TGTGCCACCAGCAGAGATCCGGACAGGCGCACAGATACGCAGTATTTT. It specifies CATSRDPDRRTDTQYF.

V usage is TRBV20-1 and J usage is TRBJ2-1, with no clear D. Germline CDR1 DFQATT, CDR2 SNEGSKA (reference sequence). The CDR3 has 10 residues. The ends were cut back, 6 bases at V and 7 bases at J, with 7 bases in the middle. In DNA form, the CDR3 reads TGCAGTGCCCTCGGGAATGAGCAGTTCTTC. Protein sequence: CSALGNEQFF.

As to this clonotype: One end of the junction fails to match germline, which may point to a read error. The chain carries TRBV4-1 and TRBJ2-7; 11 nucleotides agree with TRBD2. From germline, CDR1 is MGHRA and CDR2 YSYEKL. This CDR3 comprises 15 residues. This chain's CDR3 is CASSHGTSGSYERYF. The CDR3 bases are TGCGCCAGCAGCCACGGGACTAGCGGATCCTACGAGCGGTACTTC.

CDR3 in amino acids: CASSSQLAGVIETQYF. The CDR3 region has the DNA TGCGCCAGCAGCTCTCAACTAGCGGGAGTGATAGAGACCCAGTACTTC. The chain carries TRBV5-1 and TRBJ2-7; 11 nucleotides line up with TRBD2. Judging by the DNA end, TRBJ2-5 fits better; the J call may be wrong. Germline V CDR1 and CDR2: SGHRS, YFSETQ. There are 16 residues in the CDR3.

This clonotype came up once. The junction differs from germline at one of its ends, possibly a read error. The chain couples TRBV10-3 to TRBJ2-5; no reliable D call. Germline V CDR1 and CDR2: ENHRY, SYGVKD. The length of the CDR3 is 13 residues. The chain's CDR3 is CVISEQTQETQYF. CDR3 bases: TGTGTCATCAGTGAACAGACGCAAGAGACCCAGTACTTC.

This chain joins TRBV12-3 or TRBV12-4 and TRBJ2-3, with D maybe TRBD2 (6 bases). The V end lost 6 bases, the J end lost 4 bases, and 11 bases lay between the germline ends. The length of the CDR3 is 13 residues. CDR3 region: CASRAGTADTQYF. CDR3 coding DNA: TGTGCCAGCAGGGCCGGGACTGCAGATACGCAGTATTTT.

The chain couples TRBV5-5 to TRBJ2-5; no clear D. V was trimmed by 3 bases and J by 4 bases, leaving 19 bases between them. CDR1 is SGHKS and CDR2 is YYEKEE in the germline V gene (reference sequence). The CDR3 runs to 16 residues. Here the CDR3 DNA reads TGTGCCAGCAGCTACACCCCTTCCGTGGGGTTAGAGACCCAGTACTTC. This sequence encodes CASSYTPSVGLETQYF. Supplemented by reference TRBV5-5 and TRBJ2-5, the full variable domain reads DAGVTQSPTHLIKTRGQQVTLRCSPISGHKSVSWYQQVLGQGPQFIFQYYEKEERGRGNFPDRFSARQFPNYSSELNVNALLLGDSALYLCASSYTPSVGLETQYFGPGTRLLVL.

This clonotype was seen a single time. This chain uses TRBV6-6 with TRBJ1-2, with D unresolved. CDR3 length: 15 amino acids. Trimming took off 5 bases at V and 4 bases at J, with 17 bases between the two ends. Germline V gives CDR1 MNHNY, CDR2 SVGAGI (reference sequence). CDR3 sequence (DNA): TGTGCCAGCAGTACACCTCGGGCCCCGGGCTATGGCTACACCTTC. It is translated as CASSTPRAPGYGYTF.

Points on this clonotype: A much larger clone lies one base from this, so it may be a read error. The rearrangement joins TRBV27 to TRBJ2-3; D is unclear. The germline V gene has CDR1 MNHEY and CDR2 SMNVEV (reference sequence). The CDR3 length is 15 residues. CDR3 DNA: TGTGCCAGCAGTTTAAAATGGCGGATCACAGAGACGCAGTATTTT. It codes for CASSLKWRITETQYF.

V and J are TRBV20-1 and TRBJ2-5; D remains unclear. This CDR3 is built from 13 residues. Between the trimmed V and J ends, which lost 0 bases and 0 bases, there was a span of 5 bases. The germline V gene has CDR1 DFQATT and CDR2 SNEGSKA (reference sequence). The CDR3: CSARERNQETQYF. The CDR3 coding sequence is TGCAGTGCTAGAGAAAGAAACCAAGAGACCCAGTACTTC.

This clonotype is a singleton in its sample. J is TRBJ2-7 and V is TRBV2, with a tentative D call TRBD1 (6 bases). The V end lost 7 bases, the J end lost 6 bases, and 13 bases lay between the germline ends. The CDR3 loop spans 12 amino acids. Germline V gene lookup returns CDR1 SNHLY and CDR2 FYNNEI. This CDR3 reads CASIGATGEQYF. The CDR3 DNA reads TGTGCCAGCATTGGGGCGACAGGCGAGCAGTACTTC.

The CDR3 loop reads CASTRPGRGIYNEQFF. For the CDR3, the DNA is TGTGCCAGCACCCGCCCCGGGAGGGGGATCTACAATGAGCAGTTCTTC. The V gene is TRBV12-3 or TRBV12-4, the J gene TRBJ2-1; 8 positions match TRBD2. With V trimmed by 7 bases and J by 3 bases, 11 bases remained unmatched. The CDR3 is 16 residues long.

This sequence joins TRBV4-2 and TRBJ1-4, with 8 bases lining up with TRBD1. J was trimmed by 5 bases and V by 3 bases; bases with no gene match: 5. From germline, CDR1 is LGHNA and CDR2 YNFKEQ. The CDR3 extends over 15 amino acids. The CDR3 coding sequence is TGTGCCAGCAGCCAGACGGACAGGGAGAATGAAAAACTGTTTTTT. Translation gives CASSQTDRENEKLFF.

The chain joins TRBV29-1 to TRBJ2-3; D remains ambiguous. The CDR3 consists of 12 residues. Trimming removed 4 bases at V and 2 bases at J, with 7 bases between. Germline V gives CDR1 SQVTM, CDR2 ANQGSEA. The CDR3 reads CSVGRDTDTQYF. In DNA, the CDR3 is TGCAGCGTTGGAAGGGACACAGATACGCAGTATTTT.

This chain uses TRBV12-3 or TRBV12-4 with TRBJ2-6; D not certain. V lost 5 bases, J lost 1 base, and 15 bases lay in between. This CDR3 region has 17 residues. As DNA, the CDR3 is TGTGCCAGCAGTCCCGGTGCCAGGTTTTCTGGGGCCAACGTCCTGACTTTC. This codes for CASSPGARFSGANVLTF.

The chain employs TRBV20-1 and TRBJ2-2; D unclear. CDR1 and CDR2 from the germline V gene are DFQATT and SNEGSKA (reference sequence). The V and J ends lost 0 bases and 6 bases respectively, with 11 bases between them. CDR3 length: 14 residues. DNA for the CDR3: TGCAGTGCTAGAGATGCCCCTATTCCCGGGGAGCTGTTTTTT. The encoded protein is CSARDAPIPGELFF.

This chain connects TRBV6-2 or TRBV6-3 to TRBJ2-2; D not certain. The CDR3 extends over 12 amino acids. Germline CDR1 reads MNHEY; CDR2 reads SVGEGT. V was trimmed by 7 bases and J by 6 bases, leaving 9 bases between them. Here the CDR3 reads CASIYSAGELFF. CDR3 bases: TGTGCCAGCATTTATTCCGCCGGGGAGCTGTTTTTT.

The rearrangement joins TRBV6-5 to TRBJ2-1; no clear D. CDR3 length: 12 amino acids. CDR1 is MNHEY and CDR2 is SVGAGI in the germline V gene. V dropped 6 bases and J dropped 8 bases, with 11 bases sitting between them. The CDR3 DNA reads as TGTGCCAGCAGCGCGCTTGGGTATGAGCAGTTCTTC. It translates to CASSALGYEQFF.

The V gene is TRBV6-6, the J gene TRBJ2-1; possibly TRBD1 or TRBD2 for D (5 bases each). V lost 1 base to trimming and J lost 7 bases, with 11 bases between them. The CDR3 extends over 14 amino acids. CDR1 MNHNY and CDR2 SVGAGI come from the germline V gene (reference sequence). The CDR3 reads CASSYLGVRNEQFF. The CDR3 DNA is TGTGCCAGCAGTTACTTGGGGGTTAGGAATGAGCAGTTCTTC.

The chain joins TRBV2 to TRBJ2-3; 12 nucleotides line up with TRBD2. The CDR3 is 16 amino acids. The V gene's germline CDR1 is SNHLY and CDR2 FYNNEI. V shed 7 bases and J 4 bases; nucleotides not matched to a gene: 9. The CDR3 bases are TGTGCCAGCATCGAAGGACTAGCGGGATACGCAGATACGCAGTATTTT. It codes for CASIEGLAGYADTQYF.

The rearrangement links TRBV28 to TRBJ1-5; D not certain. The CDR3 spans 12 residues. Deletions cut 8 bases from V and 4 bases from J, with 9 bases between. The germline CDR1 and CDR2 sequences are MDHEN and SYDVKM. CDR3 protein: CASRWGNQPQHF. CDR3 in DNA: TGTGCCAGCCGGTGGGGTAATCAGCCCCAGCATTTT.

This sequence joins TRBV28 and TRBJ2-1; 7 bases align to TRBD1. Trimming took 6 bases from V and 14 from J; bases not matched to a gene: 7. Looked up from germline, CDR1 is MDHEN and CDR2 is SYDVKM. This CDR3 has 11 residues. The CDR3 coding sequence is TGTGCCAGCAGCGAAAAGGGACAGAAGTTCTTC. It encodes CASSEKGQKFF.

The chain links TRBV27 to TRBJ1-1; possible D gene TRBD1, 5 bases. The ends were cut back, 2 bases at V and 0 bases at J, with 10 bases in the middle. Germline loops: CDR1 MNHEY, CDR2 SMNVEV (reference sequence). The CDR3 totals 15 residues. The chain's CDR3 is CASSLIPGLNTEAFF. The CDR3 bases are TGTGCCAGCAGTTTAATACCGGGACTGAACACTGAAGCTTTCTTT.

The chain is built from TRBV29-1 and TRBJ2-4; 11 positions match TRBD1. The DNA matches TRBJ2-7 better at its end, which makes the J call doubtful. The CDR3 covers 13 residues. Germline V gives CDR1 SQVTM, CDR2 ANQGSEA. Written as DNA, the CDR3 is TGCAGCGTTGTTGGGACAGGGGGTGGCGAGCAGTACTTC. It encodes CSVVGTGGGEQYF.

This chain joins TRBV7-9 and TRBJ2-1; D gene uncertain. CDR1 and CDR2 (germline): SEHNR, FQNEAQ (reference sequence). V was clipped by 4 bases and J by 8 bases, with 9 bases between them. This CDR3 has 12 amino acids. DNA of the CDR3: TGTGCCAGCAGCTGGAAGCTCGATGAGCAGTTCTTC. Its protein is CASSWKLDEQFF. The variable domain in full, completed from reference TRBV7-9 and TRBJ2-1, reads DTGVSQNPRHKITKRGQNVTFRCDPISEHNRLYWYRQTLGQGPEFLTYFQNEAQLEKSRLLSDRFSAERPKGSFSTLEIQRTEQGDSAMYLCASSWKLDEQFFGPGTRLTVL.

This clonotype was seen more than once but under ten times. The genes are TRBV27 and TRBJ2-7, with 7 bases that match TRBD2. The length of the CDR3 is 14 residues. In germline, CDR1 is MNHEY, CDR2 SMNVEV (reference sequence). After removal of 3 bases from V and 3 bases from J, the junction contained 5 bases not matched to a gene. CDR3 residues: CASSLLGLNYEQYF. DNA of the CDR3: TGTGCCAGCAGTTTGCTGGGACTAAACTACGAGCAGTACTTC.

J is TRBJ1-1 and V is TRBV20-1; possible D gene TRBD1, 6 bases. Germline V gene data show CDR1 as DFQATT and CDR2 as SNEGSKA (reference sequence). Trimming cost V 6 bases and J 6 bases, with 17 bases left between them. The CDR3 consists of 13 residues. Written as DNA, the CDR3 is TGCAGTGCCAGGACTTCCAGGGGTTCTGAAGCTTTCTTT. Translation gives CSARTSRGSEAFF.

The genes are TRBV25-1 and TRBJ1-1, with D possibly TRBD1 on 5 matching bases. The V end lost 2 bases, the J end lost 6 bases, and 16 bases lay between the germline ends. The CDR3 runs to 15 residues. Germline values: CDR1 MGHDK, CDR2 SYGVNS. The CDR3 reads CASSEIGGEVSEAFF. The DNA for the CDR3 is TGTGCCAGCAGTGAAATCGGGGGTGAGGTGTCTGAAGCTTTCTTT.

The count of this clonotype is one. The chain links TRBV6-1 to TRBJ2-4; 11 bases are shared with TRBD2. The J call is in doubt because the DNA end fits TRBJ2-5 better. CDR3 length: 16 residues. Per germline, CDR1 MNHNS and CDR2 SASEGT. The CDR3 protein is CASLRRLAGSQETQYF. CDR3 nucleotides: TGTGCCAGCTTAAGGAGACTAGCGGGGAGTCAAGAGACCCAGTACTTC.